The 14 T cell receptor beta chains below come from one sample, sequenced in a study of OX40 agonist ivuxolimab in advanced cancers. Sequencing was performed with immunoSEQ multiplex PCR; in TCRdb, only in-frame clones are kept and a portion is missing. Of 60,000 to 100,000 clones in the sample, 92% were seen once. The sample consisted of CD4+ or CD8+ T cells sorted from blood, taken in a trial of the OX40 agonist ivuxolimab. These receptors all stem from an adult with an advanced solid tumor such as melanoma, head and neck, liver or kidney cancer.

The table lists this clone with a few counts. The chain couples TRBV7-8 to TRBJ1-3, with D unresolved. This CDR3 contains 14 residues. CDR1 and CDR2 from the germline V gene are SGHVS and FQNEAQ. Trimming removed 0 bases at V and 2 bases at J, with 5 bases between. The chain's CDR3 is CASSLARTGNTIYF. The DNA for the CDR3 is TGTGCCAGCAGCTTAGCTCGGACTGGAAACACCATATATTTT.

The rearrangement links TRBV7-9 to TRBJ2-7; D uncertain. Germline V gene data show CDR1 as SEHNR and CDR2 as FQNEAQ (reference sequence). CDR3 length: 14 amino acids. The V end was cut by 8 bases, the J end by 1 base, with 15 bases between. The CDR3 loop is CASVTTAWSYEQYF. DNA of the CDR3: TGTGCCAGCGTTACCACCGCCTGGTCCTACGAGCAGTACTTC.

This clone was seen more than once but under ten times. The rearrangement joins TRBV2 to TRBJ1-2; 10 bases are a match to TRBD1. Germline CDR1 reads SNHLY; CDR2 reads FYNNEI. Trimming cost V 6 bases and J 6 bases; bases outside gene matches: 16. The CDR3 sequence is 17 residues long. The CDR3: CASSRGTGEFTYHGYTF. CDR3 sequence (DNA): TGTGCCAGCAGCCGAGGGACAGGGGAGTTCACGTACCATGGCTACACCTTC.

The chain links TRBV11-2 to TRBJ2-7, with D possibly being TRBD2 (6 bases). Trimming took 5 bases from V and 1 from J, leaving 15 bases between them. Germline V gene sequence: CDR1 SGHAT, CDR2 FQNNGV. The CDR3 extends over 15 amino acids. The DNA of the CDR3 is TGTGCCAGCAGCCGTACCGGGACTGATTCCTACGAGCAGTACTTC. As protein: CASSRTGTDSYEQYF. Filled out from reference TRBV11-2 and TRBJ2-7, the complete variable domain reads EAGVAQSPRYKIIEKRQSVAFWCNPISGHATLYWYQQILGQGPKLLIQFQNNGVVDDSQLPKDRFSAERLKGVDSTLKIQPAKLEDSAVYLCASSRTGTDSYEQYFGPGTRLTVT.

The V call is TRBV5-1, the J call TRBJ2-2; D gene unclear. Germline CDR1 is SGHRS and CDR2 is YFSETQ. The CDR3 runs 15 residues. V was clipped by 5 bases and J by 0 bases, with 11 bases between them. In DNA form, the CDR3 reads TGCGCCAGCAGGTTTGGCGGATCGAACACCGGGGAGCTGTTTTTT. Protein: CASRFGGSNTGELFF.

This chain joins TRBV6-6 and TRBJ1-2; D gene unclear. The CDR3 loop spans 14 amino acids. V was trimmed by 4 bases and J by 5 bases, leaving 14 bases between them. Germline V lookup: CDR1 MNHNY, CDR2 SVGAGI (reference sequence). The CDR3 bases are TGTGCCAGCAGTTCCGCCAGCCCGGGGTATGGCTACACCTTC. Translation: CASSSASPGYGYTF.

This chain joins TRBV30 and TRBJ1-5; 7 bases match TRBD1. J gave up 6 bases and V 2 bases, and 4 bases lay outside the gene matches. The germline V gene encodes CDR1 GTSNPN and CDR2 SVGIG (reference sequence). This CDR3 has 13 residues. CDR3 nucleotide sequence: TGTGCCTGGAGTCACAGGGGAGGTCAGCCCCAGCATTTT. Translating it yields CAWSHRGGQPQHF.

The chain is built from TRBV7-9 and TRBJ2-1; perhaps TRBD2 as D (6 bases). V was clipped by 5 bases and J by 7 bases, with 18 bases between them. This CDR3 has 15 residues. Germline CDR1 reads SEHNR; CDR2 reads FQNEAQ (reference sequence). Here the CDR3 DNA reads TGTGCCAGCAGCGGGAGGAGCGCCCTGAGTAATGAGCAGTTCTTC. It codes for CASSGRSALSNEQFF. The full variable domain, completed using reference TRBV7-9 and TRBJ2-1, is DTGVSQNPRHKITKRGQNVTFRCDPISEHNRLYWYRQTLGQGPEFLTYFQNEAQLEKSRLLSDRFSAERPKGSFSTLEIQRTEQGDSAMYLCASSGRSALSNEQFFGPGTRLTVL.

V gene TRBV14 combines with J gene TRBJ2-1; TRBD2 is a possible D gene (7 bases). Trimming removed 0 bases at V and 7 bases at J, with 25 bases between. The germline CDR1 and CDR2 sequences are SGHDN and FVKESK. CDR3 length: 19 amino acids. This chain's CDR3 is CASSQEGAFGGGAGNEQFF. In nucleotides, the CDR3 is TGTGCCAGCAGCCAAGAGGGGGCGTTTGGTGGCGGAGCGGGGAATGAGCAGTTCTTC.

The gene calls are TRBV6-5 and TRBJ2-4; possible D gene TRBD2, 5 bases. Germline CDR1 and CDR2: MNHEY and SVGAGI. Between the trimmed V and J ends, which lost 4 bases and 0 bases, there was a span of 10 bases. The CDR3 length is 15 residues. The DNA of the CDR3 is TGTGCCAGCAGTTCTCGGGGATTAGCCAAAAACATTCAGTACTTC. This translates into CASSSRGLAKNIQYF.

This chain uses TRBV30 with TRBJ1-5, with a tentative D call TRBD1 (5 bases). The germline V gene has CDR1 GTSNPN and CDR2 SVGIG (reference sequence). V was shortened by 2 bases and J by 0 bases, with 11 bases between the two germline ends. The CDR3 is 15 residues long. Here the CDR3 DNA reads TGTGCCTGGAGTCCTGGGACGGCTAGCAATCAGCCCCAGCATTTT. Its protein product is CAWSPGTASNQPQHF.

V usage is TRBV2 and J usage is TRBJ1-2; the D is unclear. The CDR3 covers 11 residues. CDR1 is SNHLY and CDR2 is FYNNEI in the germline V gene. V was cut by 5 bases and J by 5 bases, with 6 bases left in between. The CDR3 DNA reads as TGTGCCAGCAGTCAGGTTTATGGCTACACCTTC. This encodes CASSQVYGYTF.

The rearrangement uses TRBV2 and TRBJ2-3, with TRBD2 as a possible D gene (5 bases). Trimming took 6 bases from V and 2 from J, leaving 9 bases between them. There are 13 residues in the CDR3. CDR1 and CDR2 (germline): SNHLY, FYNNEI. As DNA, the CDR3 is TGTGCCAGCAGCGCCGACTACACAGATACGCAGTATTTT. Its translation: CASSADYTDTQYF.

This sequence joins TRBV7-9 and TRBJ2-1; the D gene is possibly TRBD2 (6 bases). V lost 3 bases and J 4 bases, leaving 13 bases between the germline ends. The CDR3 is 15 residues long. CDR1 is SEHNR, CDR2 FQNEAQ, per germline (reference sequence). The DNA of the CDR3 is TGTGCCAGCAGCTTGATCCCGGGAGCATACAATGAGCAGTTCTTC. Translated: CASSLIPGAYNEQFF. Drawing the rest from reference TRBV7-9 and TRBJ2-1, the complete variable domain is DTGVSQNPRHKITKRGQNVTFRCDPISEHNRLYWYRQTLGQGPEFLTYFQNEAQLEKSRLLSDRFSAERPKGSFSTLEIQRTEQGDSAMYLCASSLIPGAYNEQFFGPGTRLTVL.